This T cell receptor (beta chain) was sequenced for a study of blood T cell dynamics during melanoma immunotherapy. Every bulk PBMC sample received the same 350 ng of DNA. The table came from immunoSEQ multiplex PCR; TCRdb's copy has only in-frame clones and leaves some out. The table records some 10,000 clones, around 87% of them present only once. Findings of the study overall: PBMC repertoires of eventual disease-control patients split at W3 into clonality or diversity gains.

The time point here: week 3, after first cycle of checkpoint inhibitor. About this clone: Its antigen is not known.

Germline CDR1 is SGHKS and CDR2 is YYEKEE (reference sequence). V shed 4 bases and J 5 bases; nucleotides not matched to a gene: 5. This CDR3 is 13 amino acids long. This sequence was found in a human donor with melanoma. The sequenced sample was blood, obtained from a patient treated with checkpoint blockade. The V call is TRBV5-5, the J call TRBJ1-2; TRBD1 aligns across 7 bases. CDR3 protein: CASSITGAYGYTF. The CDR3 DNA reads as TGTGCCAGCAGCATCACAGGGGCTTATGGCTACACCTTC. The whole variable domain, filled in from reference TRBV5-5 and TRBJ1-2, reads DAGVTQSPTHLIKTRGQQVTLRCSPISGHKSVSWYQQVLGQGPQFIFQYYEKEERGRGNFPDRFSARQFPNYSSELNVNALLLGDSALYLCASSITGAYGYTFGSGTRLTVV.